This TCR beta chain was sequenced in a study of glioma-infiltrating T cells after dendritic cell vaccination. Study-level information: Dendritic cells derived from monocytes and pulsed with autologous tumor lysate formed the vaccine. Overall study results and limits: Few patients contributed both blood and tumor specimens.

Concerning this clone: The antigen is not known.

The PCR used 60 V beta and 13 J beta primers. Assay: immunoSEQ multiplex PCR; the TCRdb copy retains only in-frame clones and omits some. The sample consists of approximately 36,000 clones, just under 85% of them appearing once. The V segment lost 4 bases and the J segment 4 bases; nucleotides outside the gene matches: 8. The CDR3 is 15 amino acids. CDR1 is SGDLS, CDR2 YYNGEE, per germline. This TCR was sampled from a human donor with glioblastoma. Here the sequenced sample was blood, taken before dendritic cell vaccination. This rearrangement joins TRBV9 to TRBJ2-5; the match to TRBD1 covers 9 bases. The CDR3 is CASSIGQGHTETQYF. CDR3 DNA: TGTGCCAGCAGCATAGGACAGGGGCACACAGAGACCCAGTACTTC.